Listed here are 24 T cell receptor beta chains from one sample, sequenced in a study of cytomegalovirus exposure and HLA in healthy donors. Profiling relied on immunoSEQ multiplex PCR, and the TCRdb table lists in-frame clones only, not all of them. The table lists approximately 170,000 clones, about 89% of them singletons. Sequences were obtained from PBMCs. Source of these receptors: a woman between 18 and 30 years old in good health and CMV-seropositive.

The rearrangement links TRBV5-1 to TRBJ2-3; 7 bases fit TRBD2. Trimming cost V 2 bases and J 2 bases; bases outside gene matches: 2. The CDR3 consists of 14 residues. From germline, CDR1 is SGHRS and CDR2 YFSETQ. CDR3: CASSLSGDTDTQYF. CDR3 bases: TGCGCCAGCAGCTTAAGCGGGGACACAGATACGCAGTATTTT.

The genes are TRBV7-8 and TRBJ2-7, with 11 positions matching TRBD2. The CDR3 is made up of 15 amino acids. CDR1 is SGHVS, CDR2 FQNEAQ, per germline. Trimming at V came to 5 bases and at J to 4 bases, leaving 7 bases not matched to a gene. The CDR3 protein is CASSPYVAGGYEQYF. The CDR3 DNA sequence: TGTGCCAGCAGCCCGTACGTAGCGGGAGGGTACGAGCAGTACTTC.

The chain employs TRBV7-3 and TRBJ2-5; 8 bases align to TRBD1. The germline V gene encodes CDR1 SGHTA and CDR2 FQGTGA. V gave up 3 bases and J gave up 4 bases; unmatched junction bases: 1. The CDR3 has 13 amino acids. As DNA, the CDR3 is TGTGCCAGCAGCTTCGACAGGGGAGAGACCCAGTACTTC. Translation: CASSFDRGETQYF.

This chain uses TRBV2 with TRBJ2-5; 7 bases map to TRBD1. V gave up 9 bases and J gave up 2 bases; unmatched junction bases: 3. The CDR3 totals 12 residues. Germline lookup yields CDR1 SNHLY and CDR2 FYNNEI. The CDR3 spells CASDRVQETQYF. The CDR3 DNA reads as TGTGCCAGTGACAGGGTACAAGAGACCCAGTACTTC. Looking up the rest from reference TRBV2 and TRBJ2-5 gives the full variable domain: EPEVTQTPSHQVTQMGQEVILRCVPISNHLYFYWYRQILGQKVEFLVSFYNNEISEKSEIFDDQFSVERPDGSNFTLKIRSTKLEDSAMYFCASDRVQETQYFGPGTRLLVL.

The chain recombines TRBV5-4 with TRBJ2-2, with 9 bases identical to TRBD1. The trim removed 4 bases at V and 1 base at J, leaving 5 bases unmatched. The length of the CDR3 is 16 residues. Germline CDR1 SGHNT, CDR2 YYREEE (reference sequence). The CDR3 DNA sequence: TGTGCCAGCAGCCCCTCGGGACAGGGGAACACCGGGGAGCTGTTTTTT. Protein product: CASSPSGQGNTGELFF.

This clone appeared a single time. The rearrangement links TRBV19 to TRBJ1-2; D perhaps matches TRBD1 (5 bases). V shed 2 bases and J shed 0 bases, with 7 bases lying between them. This CDR3 has 14 amino acids. Germline V gene data show CDR1 as LNHDA and CDR2 as SQIVND (reference sequence). The CDR3 protein is CASSIQGPNYGYTF. The CDR3 DNA reads TGTGCCAGTAGTATACAGGGCCCTAACTATGGCTACACCTTC. Supplemented by reference TRBV19 and TRBJ1-2, the full variable domain reads DGGITQSPKYLFRKEGQNVTLSCEQNLNHDAMYWYRQDPGQGLRLIYYSQIVNDFQKGDIAEGYSVSREKKESFPLTVTSAQKNPTAFYLCASSIQGPNYGYTFGSGTRLTVV.

This chain uses TRBV5-8 with TRBJ2-6; perhaps TRBD1 as D (5 bases). V lost 1 base to trimming and J lost 1 base, with 9 bases between them. CDR1 and CDR2 (germline): SGHTS, YDEGEE. This CDR3 has 16 amino acids. CDR3 amino acids: CASSLWQGSGANVLTF. DNA of the CDR3: TGTGCCAGCAGCTTGTGGCAGGGTTCTGGGGCCAACGTCCTGACTTTC.

The CDR3 protein is CASSPGGSYNEQFF. DNA of the CDR3: TGTGCCAGCAGTCCCGGAGGCTCCTACAATGAGCAGTTCTTC. V is TRBV28 and J is TRBJ2-1, with D perhaps TRBD2 (5 bases). The CDR3 length is 14 residues. Trimming pared 5 bases from V and 0 bases from J, leaving 8 bases between. CDR1 is MDHEN, CDR2 SYDVKM, per germline.

The V call is TRBV11-2, the J call TRBJ2-2; TRBD2 might be the D (5 bases). Germline CDR1 reads SGHAT; CDR2 reads FQNNGV. The CDR3 extends over 15 amino acids. V was shortened by 2 bases and J by 3 bases, with 10 bases between the two germline ends. The CDR3 DNA sequence: TGTGCCAGCAGCTTATGGTCCGGGGACACCGGGGAGCTGTTTTTT. It specifies CASSLWSGDTGELFF.

J is TRBJ2-5 and V is TRBV19; TRBD2 agrees at 11 bases. This CDR3 spans 16 amino acids. The V gene end was trimmed by 6 bases and the J gene end by 4 bases; junction bases not matched to a gene: 10. Germline CDR1 reads LNHDA; CDR2 reads SQIVND (reference sequence). CDR3 sequence: CASSPYGGLAGETQYF. In nucleotides, the CDR3 is TGTGCCAGTAGCCCTTATGGAGGACTAGCGGGAGAGACCCAGTACTTC.

This sequence joins TRBV5-4 and TRBJ1-1; 7 bases are a match to TRBD1. Per the germline V gene, CDR1 is SGHNT and CDR2 is YYREEE (reference sequence). V lost 0 bases, J lost 4 bases, and 9 bases stayed unmatched. The CDR3 contains 16 residues. The CDR3 sequence is CASSLDQGELRTEAFF. The CDR3 DNA sequence: TGTGCCAGCAGCTTGGATCAGGGGGAACTTCGCACTGAAGCTTTCTTT.

The rearrangement joins TRBV6-1 to TRBJ1-6; 8 nucleotides match TRBD1. Germline V gene data show CDR1 as MNHNS and CDR2 as SASEGT. The J segment lost 5 bases and the V segment lost 4 bases, leaving 10 bases of the junction unmatched. CDR3 size: 17 residues. The CDR3 is CASSAPLTGGNNSPLHF. In nucleotides, the CDR3 is TGTGCCAGCAGTGCGCCCTTAACAGGGGGAAATAATTCACCCCTCCACTTT.

The V gene is TRBV10-2, the J gene TRBJ2-2; TRBD2 matches 10 bases. V shed 6 bases and J 1 base; nucleotides not matched to a gene: 11. Germline CDR1 reads WSHSY; CDR2 reads SAAADI. The length of the CDR3 is 18 residues. The CDR3 spells CASREEGLAYRNTGELFF. The CDR3, as DNA: TGCGCCAGCAGAGAAGAGGGACTAGCGTACCGGAACACCGGGGAGCTGTTTTTT.

The chain couples TRBV7-2 to TRBJ1-1; D might be TRBD1 (5 bases). Germline-derived CDR1 and CDR2 are SGHTA and FQGNSA. The CDR3 consists of 15 residues. V lost 2 bases and J lost 1, with 11 bases in between. CDR3 nucleotide sequence: TGTGCCAGCAGCTTAATGTCGGGGGGGAACACTGAAGCTTTCTTT. Translation gives CASSLMSGGNTEAFF.

This chain links TRBV7-2 with TRBJ2-1, with 9 bases fitting TRBD2. Germline V CDR1 and CDR2: SGHTA, FQGNSA. Trimming took 5 bases from V and 3 from J; bases not matched to a gene: 5. CDR3 length: 15 residues. CDR3 DNA sequence: TGTGCCAGCAGCCCCGGGACTAGCCGCTACAATGAGCAGTTCTTC. As protein: CASSPGTSRYNEQFF.

The CDR3 region is CASSPTDRGRQTDTQYF. The CDR3 DNA sequence: TGTGCCAGCAGCCCAACTGACAGGGGGCGCCAGACAGATACGCAGTATTTT. The chain employs TRBV4-2 and TRBJ2-3, with TRBD1 identical over 10 bases. Germline CDR1 LGHNA, CDR2 YNFKEQ. After removal of 4 bases from V and 3 bases from J, the junction contained 10 bases not matched to a gene. There are 17 residues in the CDR3.

As to this clone: Other DNA sequences from this sample encode an identical CDR3 as well. V gene TRBV5-6 combines with J gene TRBJ2-7, with D possibly matching TRBD1 (6 bases). V lost 0 bases to trimming and J lost 2 bases, with 9 bases between them. Germline-derived CDR1 and CDR2 are SGHDT and YYEEEE. This CDR3 has 14 amino acids. CDR3 loop: CASSLGAGAYEQYF. The CDR3 nucleotides are TGTGCCAGCAGCTTGGGGGCAGGGGCCTACGAGCAGTACTTC.

The rearrangement uses TRBV4-1 and TRBJ2-3, with TRBD2 matching 11 bases. V was pared by 0 bases and J by 6 bases, with 11 bases of the junction left unmatched. The CDR3 is made up of 18 amino acids. Looked up from germline, CDR1 is MGHRA and CDR2 is YSYEKL. CDR3: CASSQEVLAGARRDTQYF. The CDR3 nucleotides are TGCGCCAGCAGCCAAGAGGTACTAGCGGGAGCCCGTCGGGATACGCAGTATTTT.

This sequence joins TRBV30 and TRBJ2-7; possible D gene TRBD2, 6 bases. The CDR3 has 14 amino acids. V gave up 3 bases and J gave up 3 bases, with 15 bases separating them. Germline CDR1 is GTSNPN and CDR2 is SVGIG (reference sequence). This CDR3 is CAWRERGSRYEQYF. As DNA, the CDR3 is TGTGCCTGGAGGGAACGGGGGAGCCGCTACGAGCAGTACTTC.

The chain joins TRBV5-5 to TRBJ1-2; D not resolved. Germline CDR1 SGHKS, CDR2 YYEKEE (reference sequence). Deletions cut 4 bases from V and 5 bases from J, with 15 bases between. This CDR3 contains 14 residues. CDR3 in DNA: TGTGCCAGCAGCGAAAGAAGAGCAGCGTATGGCTACACCTTC. Translation gives CASSERRAAYGYTF.

The chain couples TRBV7-9 to TRBJ1-3, with TRBD1 as a possible D gene (5 bases). Looked up from germline, CDR1 is SEHNR and CDR2 is FQNEAQ (reference sequence). V was pared by 2 bases and J by 0 bases, with 8 bases between. This CDR3 comprises 15 residues. The CDR3 region has the DNA TGTGCCAGCAGCTTAACAGGAGTCTCTGGAAACACCATATATTTT. This gives the protein CASSLTGVSGNTIYF.

V usage is TRBV19 and J usage is TRBJ2-2; TRBD1 might be the D (6 bases). Trimming removed 8 bases at V and 4 bases at J, with 14 bases between. In germline, CDR1 is LNHDA, CDR2 SQIVND (reference sequence). The CDR3 extends over 14 amino acids. The CDR3: CASEGTGFTGELFF. CDR3 DNA sequence: TGTGCCAGTGAGGGTACAGGGTTCACCGGGGAGCTGTTTTTT. Together with reference TRBV19 and TRBJ2-2, the CDR3 gives the full variable domain: DGGITQSPKYLFRKEGQNVTLSCEQNLNHDAMYWYRQDPGQGLRLIYYSQIVNDFQKGDIAEGYSVSREKKESFPLTVTSAQKNPTAFYLCASEGTGFTGELFFGEGSRLTVL.

The chain combines TRBV28 with TRBJ2-1, with D perhaps matching TRBD2 (6 bases). Germline V CDR1 and CDR2: MDHEN, SYDVKM. The CDR3 is 14 residues long. Trimming cost V 3 bases and J 6 bases, with 12 bases left between them. The CDR3 nucleotides are TGTGCCAGCAGTTTCGGACTAAACTCCAATGAGCAGTTCTTC. Its protein is CASSFGLNSNEQFF.

This chain joins TRBV4-2 and TRBJ2-5, with a tentative D call TRBD1 (6 bases). V was shortened by 0 bases and J by 1 base, with 9 bases between the two germline ends. CDR3 size: 15 residues. From germline, CDR1 is LGHNA and CDR2 YNFKEQ. CDR3 nucleotide sequence: TGTGCCAGCAGCCAAGAAGCACAGGGCCAAGAGACCCAGTACTTC. Encoded protein: CASSQEAQGQETQYF.